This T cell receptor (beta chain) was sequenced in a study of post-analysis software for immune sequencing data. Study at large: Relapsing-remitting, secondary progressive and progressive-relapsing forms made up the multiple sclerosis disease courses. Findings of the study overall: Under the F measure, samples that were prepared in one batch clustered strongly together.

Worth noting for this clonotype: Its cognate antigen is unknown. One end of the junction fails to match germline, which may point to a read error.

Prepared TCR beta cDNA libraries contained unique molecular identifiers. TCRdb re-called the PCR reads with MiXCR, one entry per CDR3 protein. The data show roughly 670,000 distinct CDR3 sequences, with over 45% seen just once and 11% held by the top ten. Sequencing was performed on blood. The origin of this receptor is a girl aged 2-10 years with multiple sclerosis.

CDR3 DNA sequence: TGTGCCGGCAGCCCCGGGGGGGGCTCTCGCACTGAAGCTTTCTTT. Protein product: CAGSPGGGSRTEAFF. The chain has TRBV6-5 and TRBJ1-1, with D perhaps matching TRBD1 (6 bases). Germline-derived CDR1 and CDR2 are MNHEY and SVGAGI. CDR3 length: 15 residues.